This is a list of T cell receptor beta chains from one sample in a study of blood T cell repertoires in COVID-19. Assay: immunoSEQ multiplex PCR; the TCRdb copy retains only in-frame clones and omits some. The repertoire holds about 40,000 clones, with around 90% as singletons. Sequenced: peripheral blood. These TCRs come from a man aged 55 to 70 with COVID-19, enrolled during active disease. The CDR3 runs from the conserved cysteine through the conserved F or W. The D gene is left open where the match is weak. Not every row has a clone size; where given, it reads once, few, many or a size class.

size: -; V: TRBV5-1; J: TRBJ2-4; D: TRBD1; DNA: TGCGCCAGCAGCTTGGGGTCCGGACAGGCCCGGTCCAAAAACATTCAGTACTTC; CDR3: CASSLGSGQARSKNIQYF
size: once; V: TRBV9; J: TRBJ1-2; D: -; DNA: TGTGCCAGCAGCGTAGCCCCTGACATGGCCTATGGCTACACCTTC; CDR3: CASSVAPDMAYGYTF
size: -; V: TRBV2; J: TRBJ1-4; D: -; DNA: TGTGCCAGCAGCCAGAAGAATGAAAAACTGTTTTTT; CDR3: CASSQKNEKLFF
size: -; V: TRBV7-3; J: TRBJ2-3; D: TRBD2; DNA: TGTGCCAGCAGCTTAGGACTAGCTTACACAGATACGCAGTATTTT; CDR3: CASSLGLAYTDTQYF
size: -; V: TRBV5-1; J: TRBJ1-1; D: TRBD1; DNA: TGCGCCAGCAGGGGACAGACGAACACTGAAGCTTTCTTT; CDR3: CASRGQTNTEAFF
size: -; V: TRBV25-1; J: TRBJ2-3; D: -; DNA: TGTGCCAGCAGTGAATTTCTAGGAACAGATACGCAGTATTTT; CDR3: CASSEFLGTDTQYF
size: -; V: TRBV2; J: TRBJ1-2; D: TRBD1; DNA: TGTGCCAGCAGTGCGACAGGGGGCTTGGGAGGCTACACCTTC; CDR3: CASSATGGLGGYTF
size: -; V: TRBV5-4; J: TRBJ2-1; D: -; DNA: TGTGCCAGCAGCCCCTCATTGGCGGAGACCTCGGATGAGCAGTTCTTC; CDR3: CASSPSLAETSDEQFF
size: few; V: TRBV18; J: TRBJ1-2; D: TRBD1; DNA: TGTGCCAGCTCACCACTGACAGGGGGTGACGGCTACACCTTC; CDR3: CASSPLTGGDGYTF
size: -; V: TRBV14; J: TRBJ1-6; D: TRBD1; DNA: TGTGCCAGCAGCCAAGTAGGAGGGGGCGTTTCACCCCTCCACTTT; CDR3: CASSQVGGGVSPLHF
size: -; V: TRBV18; J: TRBJ1-2; D: TRBD1; DNA: TGTGCCAGCTCTGTGGACAGGGCTGGTGGCTACACCTTC; CDR3: CASSVDRAGGYTF
size: -; V: TRBV7-9; J: TRBJ1-4; D: -; DNA: TGTGCCAGCAGCCCACAGGAGAATGAAAAACTGTTTTTT; CDR3: CASSPQENEKLFF
size: -; V: TRBV28; J: TRBJ1-1; D: TRBD1; DNA: TGTGCCAGCCTGAAACGGACAGGGAGATTCACTGAAGCTTTCTTT; CDR3: CASLKRTGRFTEAFF
size: -; V: TRBV28; J: TRBJ2-5; D: -; DNA: TGTGCCAGCACCCCACCGGGACAAATTCAAGAGACCCAGTACTTC; CDR3: CASTPPGQIQETQYF
size: -; V: TRBV5-5; J: TRBJ2-7; D: -; DNA: TGTGCCAGCAGCTTTTCGCAGGGCTCCTACGAGCAGTACTTC; CDR3: CASSFSQGSYEQYF
size: once; V: TRBV5-4; J: TRBJ2-7; D: TRBD1; DNA: TGTGCCAGCAGCCACTCCGGACAGGGATACGAGCAGTACTTC; CDR3: CASSHSGQGYEQYF
size: -; V: TRBV7-2; J: TRBJ2-2; D: -; DNA: TGTGCTAGCCCCAAGACAGAGACCGGGGAGCTGTTTTTT; CDR3: CASPKTETGELFF
size: -; V: TRBV18; J: TRBJ2-2; D: TRBD2; DNA: TGTGCCAGCTCACCACCATCTAGCGGGGACACCGGGGAGCTGTTTTTT; CDR3: CASSPPSSGDTGELFF
size: -; V: TRBV5-1; J: TRBJ2-5; D: -; DNA: TGCGCCAGCAGGCAGGGAGAGACCCAGTACTTC; CDR3: CASRQGETQYF
size: -; V: TRBV4-1; J: TRBJ2-7; D: -; DNA: TGCGCCAGCAGCCAAGGCGGGTACTACGAGCAGTACTTC; CDR3: CASSQGGYYEQYF
size: -; V: TRBV9; J: TRBJ2-3; D: -; DNA: TGTGCCAGCAGCCAATTGCAGCCTCAGGCAGATACGCAGTATTTT; CDR3: CASSQLQPQADTQYF
size: -; V: TRBV27; J: TRBJ1-1; D: -; DNA: TGTGCCAGCAGTTTAGACCGGCGGGGGAACACTGAAGCTTTCTTT; CDR3: CASSLDRRGNTEAFF
size: -; V: TRBV4-2; J: TRBJ2-1; D: -; DNA: TGTGCCAGCAGCCAACCTCAGGGACACCTGAATGAGCAGTTCTTC; CDR3: CASSQPQGHLNEQFF
size: once; V: TRBV9; J: TRBJ2-1; D: -; DNA: TGTGCCAGCAGCCCAGGGACTTTCTACAATGAGCAGTTCTTC; CDR3: CASSPGTFYNEQFF
size: -; V: TRBV18; J: TRBJ2-3; D: -; DNA: TGTGCCAGCTCACCACTAAGGGCTAGCGAAAGCACAGATACGCAGTATTTT; CDR3: CASSPLRASESTDTQYF
size: -; V: TRBV10-3; J: TRBJ1-2; D: -; DNA: TGTGCCATCAGTGGAGGGGAGGGAGCTAACTATGGCTACACCTTC; CDR3: CAISGGEGANYGYTF
size: -; V: TRBV12-3/TRBV12-4; J: TRBJ1-1; D: -; DNA: TGTGCCAGCAGTTTAGGGCTGAACACTGAAGCTTTCTTT; CDR3: CASSLGLNTEAFF
size: -; V: TRBV6-5; J: TRBJ2-1; D: -; DNA: TGTGCCAGCAGTTCGACAGGGAGGCAAGGTGAGCAGTTCTTC; CDR3: CASSSTGRQGEQFF
size: -; V: TRBV19; J: TRBJ1-3; D: -; DNA: TGTGCCAGTAGTCCCCCGACTATTATGGACCTTGGAAACACCATATATTTT; CDR3: CASSPPTIMDLGNTIYF
size: -; V: TRBV5-1; J: TRBJ2-7; D: -; DNA: TGCGCCCCCCCGGGGGCCTACGAGCAGTACTTC; CDR3: CAPPGAYEQYF
size: -; V: TRBV28; J: TRBJ2-7; D: -; DNA: TGTGCCAGCAGAACAGGACATCACTCCTACGAGCAGTACTTC; CDR3: CASRTGHHSYEQYF
size: few; V: TRBV15; J: TRBJ2-7; D: -; DNA: TGTGCCACCAGTCAACGACAGTTTAGCTTCTACGAGCAGTACTTC; CDR3: CATSQRQFSFYEQYF
size: -; V: TRBV15; J: TRBJ1-4; D: TRBD1; DNA: TGTGCCACCAGCCACGACAGGGGGGATGAAAAACTGTTTTTT; CDR3: CATSHDRGDEKLFF
size: -; V: TRBV5-1; J: TRBJ1-1; D: TRBD1; DNA: TGCGCCAGCAGTTGGGGACAGGGAAAAGACACTGAAGCTTTCTTT; CDR3: CASSWGQGKDTEAFF
size: -; V: TRBV25-1; J: TRBJ2-5; D: -; DNA: TGTGCCAGCAACGAGTTCCAAGAGACCCAGTACTTC; CDR3: CASNEFQETQYF
size: -; V: TRBV3-1/TRBV3-2; J: TRBJ2-7; D: -; DNA: TGTGCCAGCAGCCGCGGGACAGCCGGACGGAGCTCCTACGAGCAGTACTTC; CDR3: CASSRGTAGRSSYEQYF
size: few; V: TRBV27; J: TRBJ2-3; D: TRBD2; DNA: TGTGCCACCACGGGGGGGGGACCAGATACGCAGTATTTT; CDR3: CATTGGGPDTQYF
size: -; V: TRBV6-5; J: TRBJ2-5; D: TRBD2; DNA: TGTGCCAGCAGAACCGGGACTAGCCTTGAGACCCAGTACTTC; CDR3: CASRTGTSLETQYF
size: -; V: TRBV6-5; J: TRBJ1-4; D: TRBD1; DNA: TGTGCCAGCAGTTGGGGACAGGGAGGGGAACTGTTTTTT; CDR3: CASSWGQGGELFF
size: -; V: TRBV13; J: TRBJ2-5; D: TRBD1; DNA: TGTGCCAGCAGCTTAATGGGACAGGGAGGAGAGACCCAGTACTTC; CDR3: CASSLMGQGGETQYF
size: -; V: TRBV5-8; J: TRBJ1-2; D: -; DNA: TGTGCCAGCAGCTTGGAGGCCCTAAACAGGGGCTACACCTTC; CDR3: CASSLEALNRGYTF
size: -; V: TRBV5-1; J: TRBJ2-1; D: -; DNA: TGCGCCAGCAGCTTGATTAGCCCGAATGAGCAGTTCTTC; CDR3: CASSLISPNEQFF